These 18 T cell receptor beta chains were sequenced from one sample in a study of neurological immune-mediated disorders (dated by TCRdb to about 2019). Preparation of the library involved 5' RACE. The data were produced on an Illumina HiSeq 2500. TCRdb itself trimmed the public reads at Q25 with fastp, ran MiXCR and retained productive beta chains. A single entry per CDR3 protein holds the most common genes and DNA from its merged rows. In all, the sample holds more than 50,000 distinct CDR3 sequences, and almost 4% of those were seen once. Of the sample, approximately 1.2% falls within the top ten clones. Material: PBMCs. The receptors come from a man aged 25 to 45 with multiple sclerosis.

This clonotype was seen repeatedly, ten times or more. CDR3: CASSQDTGGYNEQFF. CDR3 bases: TGCGCCAGCAGCCAAGATACAGGGGGCTACAATGAGCAGTTCTTC. The V call is TRBV4-3, the J call TRBJ2-1; 8 bases agree with TRBD1. Germline-derived CDR1 and CDR2 are LGHNA and YSLEER. Trimming removed 0 bases from V and 3 bases from J; junction bases left unmatched: 1. This CDR3 contains 15 residues.

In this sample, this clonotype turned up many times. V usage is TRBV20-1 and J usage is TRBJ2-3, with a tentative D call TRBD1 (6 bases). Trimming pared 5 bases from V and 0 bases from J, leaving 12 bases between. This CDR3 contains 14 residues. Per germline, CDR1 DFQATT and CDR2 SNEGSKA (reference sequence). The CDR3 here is CSAGTGSSTDTQYF. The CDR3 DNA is TGCAGTGCTGGAACAGGGTCTAGCACAGATACGCAGTATTTT.

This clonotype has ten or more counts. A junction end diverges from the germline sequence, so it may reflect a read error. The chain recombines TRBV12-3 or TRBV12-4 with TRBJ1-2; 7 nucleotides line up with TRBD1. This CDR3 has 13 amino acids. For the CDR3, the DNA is TGTGCCAGCTCGCTCGGACAGGCGTTGCATGCTTCCTTC. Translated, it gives CASSLGQALHASF.

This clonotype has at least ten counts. In DNA, the CDR3 is TGCGCCAGCAGCACCGGACAGGGTCCGGGGTCGACTGAAGCTTTCTTT. Residues: CASSTGQGPGSTEAFF. J is TRBJ1-1 and V is TRBV5-1; 8 positions agree with TRBD1. CDR1 SGHRS and CDR2 YFSETQ come from the germline V gene. V was clipped by 4 bases and J by 5 bases; unmatched bases: 13. The length of the CDR3 is 16 residues.

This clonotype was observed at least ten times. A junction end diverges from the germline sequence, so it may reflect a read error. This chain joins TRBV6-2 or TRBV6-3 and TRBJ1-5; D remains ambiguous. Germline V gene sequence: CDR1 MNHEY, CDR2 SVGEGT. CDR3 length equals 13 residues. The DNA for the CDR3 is TGTGCCAGCAGTTACTTCGACAATCAGCCCCAGAATTTT. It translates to CASSYFDNQPQNF.

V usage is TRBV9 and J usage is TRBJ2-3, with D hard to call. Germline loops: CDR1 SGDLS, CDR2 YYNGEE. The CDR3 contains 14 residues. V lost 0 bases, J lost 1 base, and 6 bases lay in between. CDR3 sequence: CASSVDRGTDTQYF. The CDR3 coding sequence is TGTGCCAGCAGCGTAGATCGGGGCACAGATACGCAGTATTTT. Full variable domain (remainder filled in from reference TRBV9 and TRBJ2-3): DSGVTQTPKHLITATGQRVTLRCSPRSGDLSVYWYQQSLDQGLQFLIQYYNGEERAKGNILERFSAQQFPDLHSELNLSSLELGDSALYFCASSVDRGTDTQYFGPGTRLTVL.

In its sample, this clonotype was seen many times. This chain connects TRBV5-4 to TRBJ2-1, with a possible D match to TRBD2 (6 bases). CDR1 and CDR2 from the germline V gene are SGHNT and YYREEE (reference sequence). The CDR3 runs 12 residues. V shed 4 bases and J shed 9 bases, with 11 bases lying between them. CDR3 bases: TGTGCCAGCAGCATACTAGCTTCTGAGCAGTTCTTC. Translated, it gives CASSILASEQFF.

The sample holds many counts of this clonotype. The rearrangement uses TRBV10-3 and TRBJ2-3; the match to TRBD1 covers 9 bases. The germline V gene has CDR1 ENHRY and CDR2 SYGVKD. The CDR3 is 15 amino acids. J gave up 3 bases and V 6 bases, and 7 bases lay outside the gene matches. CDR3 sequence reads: CAIRRDRDGTDTQYF. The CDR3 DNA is TGTGCCATCAGGAGGGACAGGGATGGGACAGATACGCAGTATTTT.

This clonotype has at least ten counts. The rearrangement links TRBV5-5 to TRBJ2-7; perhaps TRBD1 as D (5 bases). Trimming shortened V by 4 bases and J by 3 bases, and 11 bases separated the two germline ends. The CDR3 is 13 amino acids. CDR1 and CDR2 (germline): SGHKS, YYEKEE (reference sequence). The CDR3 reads CASSAGHLYEQYF. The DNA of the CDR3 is TGTGCCAGCAGCGCCGGACACCTCTACGAGCAGTACTTC.

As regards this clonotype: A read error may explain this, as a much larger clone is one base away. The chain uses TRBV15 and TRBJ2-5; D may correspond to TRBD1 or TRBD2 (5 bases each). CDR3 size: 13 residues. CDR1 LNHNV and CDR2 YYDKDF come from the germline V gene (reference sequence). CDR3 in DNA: TGTGCCACCAGCAGAGAGGGGGAAGAGAACCAGTACTTC. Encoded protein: CATSREGEENQYF.

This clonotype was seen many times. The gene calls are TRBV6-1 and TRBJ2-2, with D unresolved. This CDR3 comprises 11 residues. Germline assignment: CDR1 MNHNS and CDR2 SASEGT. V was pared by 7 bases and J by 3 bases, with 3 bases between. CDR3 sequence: CASIYTGELFF. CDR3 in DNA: TGTGCCAGCATCTACACCGGGGAGCTGTTTTTT.

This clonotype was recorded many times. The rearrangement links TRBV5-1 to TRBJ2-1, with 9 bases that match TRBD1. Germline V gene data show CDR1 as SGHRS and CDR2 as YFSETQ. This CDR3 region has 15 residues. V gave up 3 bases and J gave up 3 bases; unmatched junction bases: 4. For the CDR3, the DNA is TGCGCCAGCAGCTCCGGGACAGGGTTCTACAATGAGCAGTTCTTC. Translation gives CASSSGTGFYNEQFF.

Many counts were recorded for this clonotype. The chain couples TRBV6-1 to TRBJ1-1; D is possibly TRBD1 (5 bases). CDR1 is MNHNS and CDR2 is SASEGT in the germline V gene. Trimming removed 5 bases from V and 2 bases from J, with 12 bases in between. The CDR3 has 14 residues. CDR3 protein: CASSLDRRNTEAFF. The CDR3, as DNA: TGTGCCAGCAGTCTAGACAGACGAAACACTGAAGCTTTCTTT.

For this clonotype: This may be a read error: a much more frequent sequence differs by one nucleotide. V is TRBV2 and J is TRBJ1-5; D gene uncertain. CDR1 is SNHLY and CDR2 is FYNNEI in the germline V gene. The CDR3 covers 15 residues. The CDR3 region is CASSPQTYSNRPQHF. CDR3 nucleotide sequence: TGTGCCAGCAGCCCGCAGACTTATAGCAATCGGCCCCAGCATTTT.

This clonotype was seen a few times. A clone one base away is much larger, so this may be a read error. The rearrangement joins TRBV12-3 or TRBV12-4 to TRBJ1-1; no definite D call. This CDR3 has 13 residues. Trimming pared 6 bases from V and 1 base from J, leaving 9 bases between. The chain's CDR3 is CASSLKWNTEAFF. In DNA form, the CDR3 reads TGTGCCAGCAGCCTAAAATGGAACACTGAAGCTTTCTTT.

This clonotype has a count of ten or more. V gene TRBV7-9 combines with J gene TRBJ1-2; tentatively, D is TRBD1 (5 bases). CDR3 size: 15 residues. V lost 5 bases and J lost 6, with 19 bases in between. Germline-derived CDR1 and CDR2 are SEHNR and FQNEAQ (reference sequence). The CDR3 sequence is CASSPWEGIKDGYTF. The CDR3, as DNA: TGTGCCAGCAGCCCCTGGGAGGGGATTAAGGATGGCTACACCTTC.

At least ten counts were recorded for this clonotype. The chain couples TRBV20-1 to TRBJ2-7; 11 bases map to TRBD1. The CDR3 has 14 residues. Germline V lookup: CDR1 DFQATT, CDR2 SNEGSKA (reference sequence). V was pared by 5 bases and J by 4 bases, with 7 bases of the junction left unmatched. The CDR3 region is CSAEGGQGAYEQYF. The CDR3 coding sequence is TGCAGTGCTGAGGGAGGACAGGGGGCATACGAGCAGTACTTC.

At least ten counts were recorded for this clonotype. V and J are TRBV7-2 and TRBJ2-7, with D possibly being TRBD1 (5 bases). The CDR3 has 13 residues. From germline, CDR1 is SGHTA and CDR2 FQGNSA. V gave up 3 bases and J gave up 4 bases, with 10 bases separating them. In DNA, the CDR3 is TGTGCCAGCAGCTTTTACAGGAATTACGAGCAGTACTTC. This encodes CASSFYRNYEQYF.